The 22 T cell receptor beta chains in this list originate from one sample, sequenced in a study of PD-1 blockade in classical Hodgkin lymphoma. Relapses following autologous stem cell transplantation were seen in all patients, with brentuximab vedotin exposure varying. Assay used: immunoSEQ multiplex PCR; TCRdb lists only in-frame clones, some missing. Counted here are under 80,000 clones, around 75% occurring once; the ten biggest clones make up approximately 9.1%. Here the sequenced sample was peripheral blood mononuclear cells (PBMCs), taken before the second cycle of nivolumab. The receptor source for this set is a human donor with classical Hodgkin lymphoma.

This clone was counted a single time. The identical CDR3 is also encoded by other nucleotide sequences in the sample. The CDR3 sequence: CASSLWQGAYEQYF. Written as DNA, the CDR3 is TGCGCCAGCAGCTTGTGGCAGGGAGCCTACGAGCAGTACTTC. The rearrangement uses TRBV5-1 and TRBJ2-7; D possibly matches TRBD1 or TRBD2 (5 bases each). V lost 1 base and J 2 bases, leaving 10 bases between the germline ends. Germline assignment: CDR1 SGHRS and CDR2 YFSETQ. The CDR3 sequence is 14 residues long.

The chain employs TRBV18 and TRBJ2-7; TRBD1 is a possible D gene (5 bases). V was pared by 0 bases and J by 3 bases, with 15 bases between. The germline gives CDR1 KGHSH, CDR2 LQKENI. The CDR3 extends over 16 amino acids. CDR3 in DNA: TGTGCCAGCTCACCACCGTCTACAGGTACTCTCTACGAGCAGTACTTC. Translation gives CASSPPSTGTLYEQYF.

The CDR3 sequence: CASRQGYGYTF. The CDR3 region has the DNA TGTGCCAGCAGACAGGGCTATGGCTACACCTTC. V gene TRBV6-1 combines with J gene TRBJ1-2; the D gene is possibly TRBD1 (6 bases). Trimming removed 6 bases from V and 4 bases from J, with 6 bases in between. The CDR3 is made up of 11 amino acids. Germline V CDR1 and CDR2: MNHNS, SASEGT.

This sequence joins TRBV9 and TRBJ1-1; D may be TRBD1 (6 bases). Germline V lookup: CDR1 SGDLS, CDR2 YYNGEE. The V end was cut by 4 bases, the J end by 0 bases, with 10 bases between. CDR3 length: 14 residues. For the CDR3, the DNA is TGTGCCAGCAGCTTGGGACATCTGAACACTGAAGCTTTCTTT. This translates into CASSLGHLNTEAFF.

This clone came up many times. The chain combines TRBV6-6 with TRBJ1-4, with D unresolved. Germline V gene lookup returns CDR1 MNHNY and CDR2 SVGAGI (reference sequence). The CDR3 loop spans 14 amino acids. Trimming stripped 5 bases from V and 8 bases from J, with 15 bases between. CDR3 sequence: CASSPMGSREKLFF. The DNA of the CDR3 is TGTGCCAGCAGTCCTATGGGGTCGCGAGAAAAACTGTTTTTT.

This clone was observed a few times. This chain links TRBV6-5 with TRBJ1-2; 11 bases agree with TRBD1. CDR3 length: 15 amino acids. CDR1 MNHEY and CDR2 SVGAGI come from the germline V gene. Unmatched junction bases numbered 11, after V lost 7 bases and J lost 7 bases. The CDR3 protein is CASTLGQGARVGYTF. Written as DNA, the CDR3 is TGTGCCAGCACCCTCGGACAGGGGGCTCGGGTTGGCTACACCTTC.

This clone was seen just once. The chain couples TRBV5-8 to TRBJ2-2, with a weak D call TRBD2 (5 bases). V dropped 4 bases and J dropped 4 bases, with 8 bases sitting between them. CDR3 length equals 13 residues. Germline V gene lookup returns CDR1 SGHTS and CDR2 YDEGEE. DNA of the CDR3: TGTGCCAGCAGCCCGCGGGTCACCGGGGAGCTGTTTTTT. It is translated as CASSPRVTGELFF.

V is TRBV27 and J is TRBJ2-7; D may match TRBD1 or TRBD2 (5 bases each). Germline V gives CDR1 MNHEY, CDR2 SMNVEV (reference sequence). The CDR3 runs to 12 residues. V was clipped by 8 bases and J by 5 bases, with 13 bases between them. In nucleotides, the CDR3 is TGTGCCAGCCGGGGCCTAGGAAACGAGCAGTACTTC. It yields the protein CASRGLGNEQYF.

A few counts support this clone. The chain carries TRBV5-4 and TRBJ1-1; tentatively, D is TRBD1 (6 bases). Germline lookup yields CDR1 SGHNT and CDR2 YYREEE (reference sequence). Trimming removed 2 bases at V and 0 bases at J, with 11 bases between. The CDR3 is 15 residues long. Written as DNA, the CDR3 is TGTGCCAGCAGCTTACCGGACAGCATGAACACTGAAGCTTTCTTT. Amino acid sequence: CASSLPDSMNTEAFF. Based on the CDR3 plus reference TRBV5-4 and TRBJ1-1, the full variable domain is ETGVTQSPTHLIKTRGQQVTLRCSSQSGHNTVSWYQQALGQGPQFIFQYYREEENGRGNFPPRFSGLQFPNYSSELNVNALELDDSALYLCASSLPDSMNTEAFFGQGTRLTVV.

The sample holds a few counts of this clone. The gene calls are TRBV11-3 and TRBJ2-2; D is perhaps TRBD1 (6 bases). CDR3 length: 18 amino acids. V lost 0 bases to trimming and J lost 6 bases, with 20 bases between them. Germline CDR1 SGHNT, CDR2 YENEEA. The CDR3 reads CASSLDERGKLAPGELFF. DNA of the CDR3: TGTGCCAGCAGCTTAGATGAGAGGGGGAAACTGGCCCCCGGGGAGCTGTTTTTT.

This clone is medium-sized. CDR3 amino acids: CASSQDLTYEQYF. The CDR3 DNA reads TGCGCCAGCAGCCAAGATCTTACCTACGAGCAGTACTTC. The rearrangement links TRBV4-1 to TRBJ2-7; no firm D call. This CDR3 is built from 13 residues. Trimming left V 0 bases short and J 2 bases short, with 5 bases between. Germline loops: CDR1 MGHRA, CDR2 YSYEKL.

The J gene is TRBJ2-2, the V gene TRBV6-5; the D is unclear. V was trimmed by 0 bases and J by 3 bases, leaving 8 bases between them. CDR1 and CDR2 from the germline V gene are MNHEY and SVGAGI. The CDR3 runs to 15 residues. For the CDR3, the DNA is TGTGCCAGCAGTTACTCGGTTGTGGACACCGGGGAGCTGTTTTTT. Amino acid sequence: CASSYSVVDTGELFF.

This clone was observed a few times. V is TRBV2 and J is TRBJ1-1; the D gene is possibly TRBD1 (6 bases). Trimming cost V 5 bases and J 2 bases, with 15 bases left between them. Germline V CDR1 and CDR2: SNHLY, FYNNEI. This CDR3 has 15 residues. CDR3 coding DNA: TGTGCCAGCAGTTGGGACATGGGATTAAACACTGAAGCTTTCTTT. Translation gives CASSWDMGLNTEAFF.

This chain uses TRBV5-6 with TRBJ2-7; 11 bases are shared with TRBD1. Germline V gene sequence: CDR1 SGHDT, CDR2 YYEEEE. The CDR3 spans 16 residues. V shed 4 bases and J 7 bases; nucleotides not matched to a gene: 13. The CDR3 nucleotides read TGTGCCAGCAGCCACTTGGAAGGACAGGGGGCTCAGGAGCAGTACTTC. Encoded protein: CASSHLEGQGAQEQYF.

J is TRBJ2-7 and V is TRBV7-6, with a tentative D call TRBD2 (5 bases). This CDR3 has 11 residues. In germline, CDR1 is SGHVS, CDR2 FNYEAQ. V was trimmed by 4 bases and J by 7 bases, leaving 8 bases between them. The CDR3 DNA sequence: TGTGCCAGCAGCTCCCCGGGGGAGCAGTACTTC. This codes for CASSSPGEQYF. Full variable domain (outside the CDR3, taken from reference TRBV7-6 and TRBJ2-7): GAGVSQSPRYKVTKRGQDVALRCDPISGHVSLYWYRQALGQGPEFLTYFNYEAQQDKSGLPNDRFSAERPEGSISTLTIQRTEQRDSAMYRCASSSPGEQYFGPGTRLTVT.

The chain links TRBV5-4 to TRBJ1-1; TRBD1 might be the D (5 bases). Germline CDR1 and CDR2: SGHNT and YYREEE (reference sequence). This CDR3 has 12 amino acids. Between the trimmed V and J ends, which lost 0 bases and 11 bases, there was a span of 11 bases. The CDR3 sequence is CASSLEEGRAFF. CDR3 DNA: TGTGCCAGCAGCTTGGAGGAGGGGAGGGCTTTCTTT.

The V call is TRBV9, the J call TRBJ2-3; tentative D call: TRBD2 (7 bases). V lost 0 bases and J lost 1, with 12 bases in between. The CDR3 sequence is 16 residues long. Germline CDR1 is SGDLS and CDR2 is YYNGEE. In DNA form, the CDR3 reads TGTGCCAGCAGCGTAGAGGTCGGGGGGCGCACAGATACGCAGTATTTT. Its protein is CASSVEVGGRTDTQYF.

The chain couples TRBV5-4 to TRBJ2-7; either TRBD1 or TRBD2 may fit D (6 bases each). Germline CDR1 SGHNT, CDR2 YYREEE (reference sequence). Trimming removed 4 bases at V and 1 base at J, with 18 bases between. The CDR3 extends over 16 amino acids. The CDR3 here is CASSLGGSGTSYEQYF. In DNA, the CDR3 is TGTGCCAGCAGCCTAGGGGGGAGCGGTACATCCTACGAGCAGTACTTC.

The CDR3, as DNA: TGCGCCAGCAGCTTTTTCCAGGAGTCTGGGGCCAACGTCCTGACTTTC. This gives the protein CASSFFQESGANVLTF. The chain recombines TRBV5-1 with TRBJ2-6; no definite D call. Germline V CDR1 and CDR2: SGHRS, YFSETQ. CDR3 size: 16 residues. V was trimmed by 2 bases and J by 1 base, leaving 10 bases between them. The whole variable domain, filled in from reference TRBV5-1 and TRBJ2-6, reads KAGVTQTPRYLIKTRGQQVTLSCSPISGHRSVSWYQQTPGQGLQFLFEYFSETQRNKGNFPGRFSGRQFSNSRSEMNVSTLELGDSALYLCASSFFQESGANVLTFGAGSRLTVL.

This clone occurred a few times. The chain has TRBV5-4 and TRBJ2-6; D might be TRBD1 or TRBD2, each matching 5 bases. The CDR3 consists of 18 residues. V gave up 4 bases and J gave up 0 bases, with 17 bases separating them. Germline V gene lookup returns CDR1 SGHNT and CDR2 YYREEE (reference sequence). The CDR3 coding sequence is TGTGCCAGCAGCCCGACAGCAGCAGGGAGCTCTGGGGCCAACGTCCTGACTTTC. Its translation is CASSPTAAGSSGANVLTF.

The rearrangement uses TRBV27 and TRBJ1-1; D gene uncertain. Germline loops: CDR1 MNHEY, CDR2 SMNVEV (reference sequence). The length of the CDR3 is 14 residues. Trimming pared 6 bases from V and 4 bases from J, leaving 15 bases between. The CDR3 DNA reads TGTGCCAGCAGCTCCACTTCATGGGGCACTGAAGCTTTCTTT. Protein: CASSSTSWGTEAFF.

The rearrangement uses TRBV7-2 and TRBJ1-1; D is perhaps TRBD1 (5 bases). Germline loops: CDR1 SGHTA, CDR2 FQGNSA. The CDR3 loop spans 14 amino acids. The V and J ends lost 5 bases and 2 bases respectively, with 12 bases between them. The CDR3 loop reads CASSAGTANTEAFF. For the CDR3, the DNA is TGTGCCAGCAGCGCCGGGACGGCCAACACTGAAGCTTTCTTT.